These 27 T cell receptor beta chains were sequenced from one sample in a study of cytomegalovirus exposure and HLA in healthy donors. Amplification used 60 Vbeta primers and 13 Jbeta primers. TCRdb's copy holds only in-frame clones and misses some; the assay was immunoSEQ multiplex PCR. The sample holds some 130,000 clones, 70% to 80% seen once. Sequencing used PBMCs. These receptors were taken from a man aged 18 to 35 in good health and CMV-seronegative.

This clone was counted a few times. The chain has TRBV2 and TRBJ1-5; no definite D call. The CDR3 spans 13 residues. V lost 3 bases to trimming and J lost 6 bases, with 9 bases between them. CDR1 is SNHLY, CDR2 FYNNEI, per germline. This CDR3 is CASSDRERQPQHF. The CDR3 coding sequence is TGTGCCAGCAGTGATCGGGAGCGTCAGCCCCAGCATTTT. Full variable domain (remainder filled in from reference TRBV2 and TRBJ1-5): EPEVTQTPSHQVTQMGQEVILRCVPISNHLYFYWYRQILGQKVEFLVSFYNNEISEKSEIFDDQFSVERPDGSNFTLKIRSTKLEDSAMYFCASSDRERQPQHFGDGTRLSIL.

The genes are TRBV5-1 and TRBJ2-5; TRBD1 matches 7 bases. Trimming cost V 0 bases and J 4 bases; bases outside gene matches: 6. The germline V gene encodes CDR1 SGHRS and CDR2 YFSETQ. This CDR3 is 15 amino acids long. CDR3 in DNA: TGCGCCAGCAGCTTGGAAAGGGGGCGCGGAGAGACCCAGTACTTC. Its translation is CASSLERGRGETQYF.

The chain carries TRBV5-1 and TRBJ1-2, with 8 bases matching TRBD1. In germline, CDR1 is SGHRS, CDR2 YFSETQ. The CDR3 totals 15 residues. J was trimmed by 1 base and V by 0 bases; bases with no gene match: 2. The DNA for the CDR3 is TGCGCCAGCAGCTTGGGACAGGGGAATAACTATGGCTACACCTTC. Translation: CASSLGQGNNYGYTF.

With regard to this clone: A junction boundary mismatches the germline segment, possibly from a read error. Other DNA sequences in the same sample also yield this CDR3. The chain links TRBV7-6 to TRBJ2-1, with TRBD1 as a possible D gene (5 bases). The germline V gene encodes CDR1 SGHVS and CDR2 FNYEAQ. This CDR3 region has 17 residues. The CDR3 loop is CASSLVRRAGRYNEQFF. CDR3 nucleotide sequence: TGTGCCAGCAGTTTAGTGCGCCGGGCAGGGCGGTACAATGAGCAGTTCTTC.

The chain links TRBV11-2 to TRBJ2-1; no definite D call. This CDR3 comprises 14 residues. Trimming removed 1 base from V and 8 bases from J, with 12 bases in between. The germline gives CDR1 SGHAT, CDR2 FQNNGV. The CDR3 sequence: CASSLAGLVDEQFF. DNA of the CDR3: TGTGCCAGCAGCTTAGCCGGTTTAGTAGATGAGCAGTTCTTC.

This clone was seen just once. This chain joins TRBV27 and TRBJ2-1, with TRBD1 as a possible D gene (5 bases). Germline loops: CDR1 MNHEY, CDR2 SMNVEV (reference sequence). V lost 8 bases and J 0 bases, leaving 11 bases between the germline ends. This CDR3 is built from 14 residues. CDR3 sequence reads: CASFPDSSYNEQFF. CDR3 coding DNA: TGTGCCAGCTTTCCCGACAGCTCCTACAATGAGCAGTTCTTC.

The chain has TRBV11-2 and TRBJ2-1, with a tentative D call TRBD2 (5 bases). Trimming cost V 6 bases and J 7 bases, with 13 bases left between them. The CDR3 length is 13 residues. Germline CDR1 SGHAT, CDR2 FQNNGV. The CDR3 coding sequence is TGTGCCAGCAGGGAGACCCCGGGGAATGAGCAGTTCTTC. It encodes CASRETPGNEQFF.

The chain carries TRBV2 and TRBJ2-4; TRBD1 matches at 7 bases. V was clipped by 1 base and J by 15 bases; unmatched bases: 6. Germline V gene lookup returns CDR1 SNHLY and CDR2 FYNNEI. The CDR3 sequence is 12 residues long. DNA of the CDR3: TGTGCCAGCAGTGAAGGTGACAGGGAGAGGTACTTC. Translation: CASSEGDRERYF.

The rearrangement uses TRBV9 and TRBJ2-1; 15 nucleotides match TRBD2. V lost 0 bases to trimming and J lost 10 bases; unmatched junction nucleotides: 2. The CDR3 extends over 15 amino acids. CDR1 is SGDLS and CDR2 is YYNGEE in the germline V gene. The CDR3 sequence is CASSVVGLAGGEQFF. For the CDR3, the DNA is TGTGCCAGCAGCGTAGTAGGACTAGCGGGAGGGGAGCAGTTCTTC.

The genes are TRBV19 and TRBJ2-2; TRBD2 might be the D (5 bases). V dropped 0 bases and J dropped 4 bases, with 15 bases sitting between them. Germline values: CDR1 LNHDA, CDR2 SQIVND (reference sequence). There are 17 residues in the CDR3. The CDR3 reads CASSIDPSGLLTGELFF. The CDR3 DNA reads TGTGCCAGTAGTATAGATCCGTCTGGACTCCTCACCGGGGAGCTGTTTTTT.

CDR3 sequence reads: CASSYRRGAGGYEQYF. In DNA, the CDR3 is TGTGCCAGCAGCTACCGGCGGGGAGCGGGAGGGTACGAGCAGTACTTC. The V gene is TRBV11-2, the J gene TRBJ2-7, with 10 bases fitting TRBD2. CDR1 is SGHAT and CDR2 is FQNNGV in the germline V gene. With 4 bases clipped from V and 4 bases from J, the junction kept 10 bases outside the gene matches. The CDR3 loop spans 16 amino acids.

The gene calls are TRBV7-2 and TRBJ2-1, with 10 bases matching TRBD1. The CDR3 extends over 15 amino acids. Germline lookup yields CDR1 SGHTA and CDR2 FQGNSA. Germline trimming cut 5 bases from V and 9 bases from J; bases unmatched to any gene: 10. In DNA form, the CDR3 reads TGTGCCAGCAGCCCACGACAGGGGGCGGGGGGTGAGCAGTTCTTC. Amino acid sequence: CASSPRQGAGGEQFF.

This clone was seen a few times. The J gene is TRBJ2-3, the V gene TRBV7-9; D ambiguous. V gave up 3 bases and J gave up 3 bases, with 7 bases separating them. The CDR3 loop spans 13 amino acids. Germline lookup yields CDR1 SEHNR and CDR2 FQNEAQ (reference sequence). This chain's CDR3 is CASSFWATDTQYF. The CDR3 region has the DNA TGTGCCAGCAGCTTTTGGGCAACAGATACGCAGTATTTT.

The chain joins TRBV9 to TRBJ2-7, with a tentative D call TRBD1 (5 bases). CDR3 length: 13 amino acids. V lost 0 bases to trimming and J lost 6 bases, with 10 bases between them. Germline V gene sequence: CDR1 SGDLS, CDR2 YYNGEE. In DNA form, the CDR3 reads TGTGCCAGCAGCGTAGTTGAAGGGGCCGAGCAGTACTTC. Translation gives CASSVVEGAEQYF. Using reference TRBV9 and TRBJ2-7 for the parts outside the CDR3, the full variable domain is DSGVTQTPKHLITATGQRVTLRCSPRSGDLSVYWYQQSLDQGLQFLIQYYNGEERAKGNILERFSAQQFPDLHSELNLSSLELGDSALYFCASSVVEGAEQYFGPGTRLTVT.

J is TRBJ2-1 and V is TRBV7-9, with D tentatively TRBD2 (6 bases). CDR1 is SEHNR, CDR2 FQNEAQ, per germline (reference sequence). V gave up 2 bases and J gave up 2 bases, with 13 bases separating them. The CDR3 contains 16 residues. The CDR3 loop is CASSLWAGRPYNEQFF. CDR3 in DNA: TGTGCCAGCAGCTTATGGGCAGGGAGGCCCTACAATGAGCAGTTCTTC.

J is TRBJ2-2 and V is TRBV13, with D tentatively TRBD2 (5 bases). The CDR3 runs 17 residues. Deletions cut 0 bases from V and 0 bases from J, with 11 bases between. In germline, CDR1 is PRHDT, CDR2 FYEKMQ (reference sequence). The CDR3 reads CASSLGSLAPNTGELFF. In DNA form, the CDR3 reads TGTGCCAGCAGCTTAGGCAGCCTAGCACCGAACACCGGGGAGCTGTTTTTT.

This clone was seen a few times. This chain uses TRBV7-2 with TRBJ2-5, with TRBD2 matching over 8 bases. This CDR3 is built from 15 residues. Trimming removed 5 bases from V and 4 bases from J; junction bases left unmatched: 9. The germline V gene encodes CDR1 SGHTA and CDR2 FQGNSA. The CDR3 sequence: CASSPGGAGGETQYF. DNA of the CDR3: TGTGCCAGCAGCCCCGGGGGGGCCGGAGGAGAGACCCAGTACTTC.

The V gene is TRBV7-9, the J gene TRBJ2-1; TRBD2 might be the D (5 bases). The CDR3 is made up of 13 amino acids. Deletions cut 3 bases from V and 9 bases from J, with 12 bases between. Germline assignment: CDR1 SEHNR and CDR2 FQNEAQ (reference sequence). CDR3: CASSLVGAGEQFF. The CDR3 coding sequence is TGTGCCAGCAGCTTGGTGGGAGCTGGTGAGCAGTTCTTC.

This chain uses TRBV4-3 with TRBJ2-1, with 8 bases fitting TRBD2. V was clipped by 4 bases and J by 1 base; unmatched bases: 9. The CDR3 has 17 residues. Germline V gene sequence: CDR1 LGHNA, CDR2 YSLEER. The CDR3 region has the DNA TGCGCCAGCAGCCCTTTGACAACGGGAGGGTCCTACAATGAGCAGTTCTTC. Translated: CASSPLTTGGSYNEQFF.

This chain links TRBV6-5 with TRBJ2-6; D perhaps matches TRBD2 (5 bases). CDR3 length: 15 amino acids. Germline loops: CDR1 MNHEY, CDR2 SVGAGI. The V and J ends lost 0 bases and 4 bases respectively, with 7 bases between them. The CDR3 DNA sequence: TGTGCCAGCAGTTACTCAGGGAGCGGGGCCAACGTCCTGACTTTC. This codes for CASSYSGSGANVLTF.

The V and J genes are TRBV9 and TRBJ1-3; 8 bases line up with TRBD1. This CDR3 comprises 14 residues. V dropped 2 bases and J dropped 5; count of bases not matched to a gene: 3. From germline, CDR1 is SGDLS and CDR2 YYNGEE. The CDR3 sequence is CASSVTGERNTIYF. In DNA, the CDR3 is TGTGCCAGCAGCGTGACAGGGGAGCGAAACACCATATATTTT.

This clone was seen only a few times. This chain joins TRBV6-1 and TRBJ2-7; 10 bases map to TRBD2. CDR1 is MNHNS, CDR2 SASEGT, per germline. The V segment lost 7 bases and the J segment 4 bases; nucleotides outside the gene matches: 10. The CDR3 extends over 15 amino acids. The CDR3 here is CASIWIAGGPYEQYV. The CDR3 DNA is TGTGCCAGCATATGGATAGCGGGAGGCCCATACGAGCAGTACGTC.

The V call is TRBV30, the J call TRBJ1-2, with a possible D match to TRBD1 (6 bases). The CDR3 has 13 amino acids. CDR1 and CDR2 from the germline V gene are GTSNPN and SVGIG (reference sequence). Trimming took off 4 bases at V and 3 bases at J, with 12 bases between the two ends. The CDR3 nucleotides are TGTGCCTGGACCAAGACAGGCTACTATGGCTACACCTTC. Amino acids: CAWTKTGYYGYTF.

This clone was observed a few times. The rearrangement joins TRBV4-3 to TRBJ2-3, with D maybe TRBD2 (6 bases). This CDR3 spans 19 amino acids. Germline-derived CDR1 and CDR2 are LGHNA and YSLEER. V was cut by 1 base and J by 4 bases, with 24 bases left in between. DNA for the CDR3: TGCGCCAGCAGCCAAGCCCCCCTCAGTTTTTCGGGAGATCCAGATACGCAGTATTTT. Translated: CASSQAPLSFSGDPDTQYF.

The rearrangement uses TRBV19 and TRBJ2-1, with 9 bases that match TRBD2. Germline V gives CDR1 LNHDA, CDR2 SQIVND (reference sequence). J gave up 7 bases and V 1 base, and 8 bases lay outside the gene matches. The CDR3 is made up of 16 amino acids. This CDR3 reads CASSIAPGTSLNEQFF. The CDR3 nucleotides are TGTGCCAGTAGTATAGCCCCCGGGACTAGCCTGAATGAGCAGTTCTTC.

This chain links TRBV7-8 with TRBJ2-5; the match to TRBD2 covers 10 bases. Germline CDR1 reads SGHVS; CDR2 reads FQNEAQ. The ends lost 8 bases at V and 4 bases at J; junction bases unmatched: 10. The CDR3 has 15 residues. CDR3 sequence reads: CASARSGRAPETQYF. As DNA, the CDR3 is TGTGCCAGCGCAAGGAGCGGGAGGGCCCCAGAGACCCAGTACTTC.

Only a few counts were recorded for this clone. CDR3 sequence: CASSKQTGLDQPQHF. In nucleotides, the CDR3 is TGTGCCAGCAGTAAACAGACAGGGCTTGATCAGCCCCAGCATTTT. V and J are TRBV6-5 and TRBJ1-5, with 7 positions matching TRBD1. CDR1 and CDR2 from the germline V gene are MNHEY and SVGAGI. With 5 bases clipped from V and 5 bases from J, the junction kept 9 bases outside the gene matches. The CDR3 has 15 amino acids.